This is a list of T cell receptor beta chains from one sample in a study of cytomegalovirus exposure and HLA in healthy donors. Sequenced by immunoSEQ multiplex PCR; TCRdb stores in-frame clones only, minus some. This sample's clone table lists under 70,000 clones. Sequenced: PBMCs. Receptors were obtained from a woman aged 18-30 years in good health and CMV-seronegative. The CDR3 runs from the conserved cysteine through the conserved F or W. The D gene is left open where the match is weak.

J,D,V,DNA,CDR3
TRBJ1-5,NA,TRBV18,TGTGCCAGCTCACCCTCAGGGGTGGGCAATCAGCCCCGGCATTTT,CASSPSGVGNQPRHF
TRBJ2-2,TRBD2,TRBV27,TGTGCCAGCAGTGTACTAGCGGGCGGGGAGCTGTTTTTT,CASSVLAGGELFF
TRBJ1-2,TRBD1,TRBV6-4,TGTGCCAGCAGTGACGGGGAGACAGGGGGCGGCTACACCTTC,CASSDGETGGGYTF
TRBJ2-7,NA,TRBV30,TGTGCCTGGAGTACAGGAGACTACGAGCAGTACTTC,CAWSTGDYEQYF
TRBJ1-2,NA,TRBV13,TGTGCCAGCAGCGTACAGACAGGAAACTATGGCTACACCTTC,CASSVQTGNYGYTF
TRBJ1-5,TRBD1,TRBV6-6,TGTGCCAGTTCGCAGGGGGTCGGCAATCAGCCCCAGCATTTT,CASSQGVGNQPQHF
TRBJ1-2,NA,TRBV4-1,TGCGCCAGCAGCGAAGTCGGGGTTGGGTTAGATGGCTACACCTTC,CASSEVGVGLDGYTF
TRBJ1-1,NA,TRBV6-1,TGTGCCAGCACACGGGAGGCCACTGAAGCTTTCTTT,CASTREATEAFF
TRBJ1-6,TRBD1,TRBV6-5,TGTGCCAGCAGTTACGGGGTGTTGGGACAGTTCCACTTT,CASSYGVLGQFHF
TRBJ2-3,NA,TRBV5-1,TGCGCCAGCAGCGTCGTGGATACGCAGTATTTT,CASSVVDTQYF
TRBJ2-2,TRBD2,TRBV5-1,TGCGCCAGCAGCTTTCAAGCGGGAGTATCCGGGGAGCTGTTTTTT,CASSFQAGVSGELFF
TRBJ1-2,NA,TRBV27,TGTGCCAGCAGTCTCACTGGGGGGAAGAGGGCATATGGCTACACCTTC,CASSLTGGKRAYGYTF
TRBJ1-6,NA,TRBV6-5,TGTGCCAGCAGTTACAGAGGGAGTAATTCACCCCTCCACTTT,CASSYRGSNSPLHF
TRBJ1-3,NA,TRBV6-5,TGTGCCAAACAGGACAGCACCACCATATATTTT,CAKQDSTTIYF